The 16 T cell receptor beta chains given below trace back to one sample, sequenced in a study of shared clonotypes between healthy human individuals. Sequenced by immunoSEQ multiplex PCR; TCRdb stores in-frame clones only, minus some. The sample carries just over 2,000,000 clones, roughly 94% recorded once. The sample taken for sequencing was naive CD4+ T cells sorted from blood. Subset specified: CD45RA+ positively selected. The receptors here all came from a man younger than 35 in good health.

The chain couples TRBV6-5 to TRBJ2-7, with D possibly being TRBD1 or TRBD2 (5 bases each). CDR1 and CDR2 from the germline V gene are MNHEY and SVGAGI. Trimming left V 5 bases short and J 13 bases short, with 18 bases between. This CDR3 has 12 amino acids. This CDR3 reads CASSEGPSDAYF. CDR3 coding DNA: TGTGCCAGCAGTGAGGGACCGTCTGATGCCTACTTC.

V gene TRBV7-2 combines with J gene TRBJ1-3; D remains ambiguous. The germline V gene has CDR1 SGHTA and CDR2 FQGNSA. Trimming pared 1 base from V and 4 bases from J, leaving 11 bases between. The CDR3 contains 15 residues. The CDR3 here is CASSLDPSGGNTIYF. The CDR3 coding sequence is TGTGCCAGCAGCTTAGATCCCAGTGGGGGAAACACCATATATTTT.

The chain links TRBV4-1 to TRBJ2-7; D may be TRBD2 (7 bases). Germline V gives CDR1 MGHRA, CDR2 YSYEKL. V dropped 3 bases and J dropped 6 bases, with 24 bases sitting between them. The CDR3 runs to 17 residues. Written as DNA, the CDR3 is TGCGCCAGCAGCCAGGAGGACCTAGTACTGGCGGGGGCCGAGCAGTACTTC. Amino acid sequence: CASSQEDLVLAGAEQYF.

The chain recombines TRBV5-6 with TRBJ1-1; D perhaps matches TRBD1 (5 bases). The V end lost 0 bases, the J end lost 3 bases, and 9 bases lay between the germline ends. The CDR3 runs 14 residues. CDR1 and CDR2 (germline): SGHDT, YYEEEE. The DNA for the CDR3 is TGTGCCAGCAGCTTGGCAGGGAGGGACACTGAAGCTTTCTTT. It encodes CASSLAGRDTEAFF.

CDR3 region: CASSVHGATEAFF. CDR3 DNA: TGTGCCAGCAGCGTACACGGGGCCACTGAAGCTTTCTTT. J is TRBJ1-1 and V is TRBV9; D is perhaps TRBD1 (5 bases). The germline V gene has CDR1 SGDLS and CDR2 YYNGEE. Trimming cost V 1 base and J 4 bases, with 8 bases left between them. This CDR3 spans 13 amino acids.

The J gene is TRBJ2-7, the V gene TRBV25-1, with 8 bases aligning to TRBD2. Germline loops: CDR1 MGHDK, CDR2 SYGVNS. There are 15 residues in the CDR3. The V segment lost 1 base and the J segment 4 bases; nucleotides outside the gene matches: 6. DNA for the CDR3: TGTGCCAGCAGTGAATTAGGCGGGAGGCCTTACGAGCAGTACTTC. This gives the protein CASSELGGRPYEQYF.

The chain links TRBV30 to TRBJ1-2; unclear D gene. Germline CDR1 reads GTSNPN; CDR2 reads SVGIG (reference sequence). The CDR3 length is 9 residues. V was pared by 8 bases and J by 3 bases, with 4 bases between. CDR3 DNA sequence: TGTGCCGGGGACTATGGCTACACCTTC. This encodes CAGDYGYTF.

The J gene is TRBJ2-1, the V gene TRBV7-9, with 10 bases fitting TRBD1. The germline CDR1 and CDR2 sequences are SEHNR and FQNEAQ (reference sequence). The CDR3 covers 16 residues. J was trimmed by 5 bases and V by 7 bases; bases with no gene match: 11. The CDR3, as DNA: TGTGCCAGCACCGCCTTGGGACAGGGGTTCCACAATGAGCAGTTCTTC. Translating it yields CASTALGQGFHNEQFF.

CDR3 in DNA: TGTGCCAGCTCACCAGGGGGGACCATCGGGGAGCTGTTTTTT. It specifies CASSPGGTIGELFF. The J gene is TRBJ2-2, the V gene TRBV18, with D possibly TRBD2 on 6 matching bases. Germline-derived CDR1 and CDR2 are KGHSH and LQKENI. This CDR3 is built from 14 residues. V lost 2 bases to trimming and J lost 7 bases, with 11 bases between them.

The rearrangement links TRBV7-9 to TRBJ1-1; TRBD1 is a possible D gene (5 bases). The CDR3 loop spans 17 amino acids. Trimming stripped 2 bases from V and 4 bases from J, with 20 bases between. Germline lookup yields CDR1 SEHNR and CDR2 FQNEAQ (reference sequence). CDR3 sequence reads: CASSLNAWGSKSTEAFF. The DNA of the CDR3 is TGTGCCAGCAGCTTAAATGCCTGGGGGTCGAAGAGCACTGAAGCTTTCTTT.

The CDR3 here is CASRTIRGWEQYF. CDR3 in DNA: TGTGCCAGCAGGACGATTAGGGGGTGGGAGCAGTACTTC. This chain joins TRBV27 and TRBJ2-7, with D possibly TRBD1 on 6 matching bases. There are 13 residues in the CDR3. The germline gives CDR1 MNHEY, CDR2 SMNVEV (reference sequence). Trimming shortened V by 6 bases and J by 7 bases, and 16 bases separated the two germline ends.

The CDR3 nucleotides read TGTGCCAGCAGCAAAAGCAGCGGCACAGATACGCAGTATTTT. Protein: CASSKSSGTDTQYF. V and J are TRBV7-9 and TRBJ2-3; unclear D gene. Germline CDR1 and CDR2: SEHNR and FQNEAQ (reference sequence). Trimming left V 5 bases short and J 1 base short, with 10 bases between. The CDR3 is made up of 14 amino acids.

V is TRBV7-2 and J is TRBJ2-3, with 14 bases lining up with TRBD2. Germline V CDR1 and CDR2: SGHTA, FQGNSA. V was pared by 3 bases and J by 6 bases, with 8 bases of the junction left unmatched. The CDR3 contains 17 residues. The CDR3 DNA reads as TGTGCCAGCAGCTTGACGACTAGCGGGAGGGGAAGCGATACGCAGTATTTT. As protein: CASSLTTSGRGSDTQYF. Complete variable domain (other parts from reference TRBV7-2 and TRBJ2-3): GAGVSQSPSNKVTEKGKDVELRCDPISGHTALYWYRQSLGQGLEFLIYFQGNSAPDKSGLPSDRFSAERTGGSVSTLTIQRTQQEDSAVYLCASSLTTSGRGSDTQYFGPGTRLTVL.

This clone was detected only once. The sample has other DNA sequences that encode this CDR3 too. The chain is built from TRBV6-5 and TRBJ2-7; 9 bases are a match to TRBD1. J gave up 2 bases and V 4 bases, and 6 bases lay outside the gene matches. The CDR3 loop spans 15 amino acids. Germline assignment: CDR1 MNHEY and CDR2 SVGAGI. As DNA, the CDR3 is TGTGCCAGCAGTTCCCCCGGGACAGGGACCTACGAGCAGTACTTC. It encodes CASSSPGTGTYEQYF.

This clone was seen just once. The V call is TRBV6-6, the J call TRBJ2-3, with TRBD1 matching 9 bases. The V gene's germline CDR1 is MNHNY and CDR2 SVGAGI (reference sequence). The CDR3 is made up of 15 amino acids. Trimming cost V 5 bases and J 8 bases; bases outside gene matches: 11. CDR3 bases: TGTGCCAGCAGTCCGGGACAGGGCCTAATTAGTACGCAGTATTTT. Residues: CASSPGQGLISTQYF.

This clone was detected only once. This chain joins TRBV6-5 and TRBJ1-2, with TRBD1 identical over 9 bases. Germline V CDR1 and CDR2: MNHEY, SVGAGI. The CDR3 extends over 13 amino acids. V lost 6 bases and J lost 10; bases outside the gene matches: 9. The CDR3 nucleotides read TGTGCCAGCAGCGCCGGACAGGGGAGGTCCTACACCTTC. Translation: CASSAGQGRSYTF.